This TCR beta chain was found in a study of T cells in Graves' hyperthyroidism and ophthalmopathy. Using RNA transcripts as the source, TCR beta CDR3 regions were amplified. A set of HTBI primers served as the primers for a first-round RT-PCR of the TCR CDR3. MiXCR, applied by TCRdb to the multiplex PCR reads, yields one record per CDR3 protein. Seen here are about 520,000 distinct CDR3 sequences, 20% observed once, and the top ten hold about a quarter. Comments on this clonotype: One base away lies a much larger clone, so this may be a sequencing read error.

The CDR3 sequence is 13 residues long. Germline loops: CDR1 SQVTM, CDR2 ANQGSEA. The V gene lost 5 bases and the J gene lost 5 bases, with 16 bases spanning the gap. The chain couples TRBV29-1 to TRBJ2-7; TRBD2 might be the D (5 bases). What was sequenced was blood. This TCR derives from a man younger than 30 with Graves' hyperthyroidism. The CDR3 DNA reads as TGCAGCGTTACGAAAGCGGAACGGGACGAGCAGTACTTC. Translating it yields CSVTKAERDEQYF.